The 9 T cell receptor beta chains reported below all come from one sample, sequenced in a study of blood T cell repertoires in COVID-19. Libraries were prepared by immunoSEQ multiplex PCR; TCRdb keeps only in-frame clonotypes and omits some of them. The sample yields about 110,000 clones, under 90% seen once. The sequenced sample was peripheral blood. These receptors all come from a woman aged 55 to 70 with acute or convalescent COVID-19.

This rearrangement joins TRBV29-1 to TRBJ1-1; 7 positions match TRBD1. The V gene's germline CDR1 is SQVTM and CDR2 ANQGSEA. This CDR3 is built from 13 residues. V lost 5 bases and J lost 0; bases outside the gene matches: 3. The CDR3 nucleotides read TGCAGCGTTTTGAGGGGGCTGAACACTGAAGCTTTCTTT. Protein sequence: CSVLRGLNTEAFF.

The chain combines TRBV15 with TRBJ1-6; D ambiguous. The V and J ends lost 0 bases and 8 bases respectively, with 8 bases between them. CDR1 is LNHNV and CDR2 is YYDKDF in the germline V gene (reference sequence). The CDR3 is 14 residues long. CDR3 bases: TGTGCCACCAGCAGAGATGGTTTAGATTCACCCCTCCACTTT. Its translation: CATSRDGLDSPLHF.

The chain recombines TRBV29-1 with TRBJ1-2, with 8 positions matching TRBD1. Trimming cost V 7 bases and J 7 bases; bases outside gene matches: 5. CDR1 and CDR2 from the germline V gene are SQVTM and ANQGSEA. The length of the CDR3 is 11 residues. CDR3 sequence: CSATTGGGYTF. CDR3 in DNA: TGCAGCGCGACTACAGGGGGTGGCTACACCTTC.

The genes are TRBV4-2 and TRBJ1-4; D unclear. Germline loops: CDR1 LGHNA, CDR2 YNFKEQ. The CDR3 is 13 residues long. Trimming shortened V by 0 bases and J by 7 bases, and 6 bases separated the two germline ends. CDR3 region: CASSQDSGEKLFF. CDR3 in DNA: TGTGCCAGCAGCCAAGATAGCGGTGAAAAACTGTTTTTT.

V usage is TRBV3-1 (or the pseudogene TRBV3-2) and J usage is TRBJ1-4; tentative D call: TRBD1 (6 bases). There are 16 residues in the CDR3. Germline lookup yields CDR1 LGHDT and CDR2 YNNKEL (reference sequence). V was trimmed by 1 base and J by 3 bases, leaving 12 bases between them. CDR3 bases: TGTGCCAGCAGCCAAGTTGGACAGCCCCCTAATGAAAAACTGTTTTTT. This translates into CASSQVGQPPNEKLFF.

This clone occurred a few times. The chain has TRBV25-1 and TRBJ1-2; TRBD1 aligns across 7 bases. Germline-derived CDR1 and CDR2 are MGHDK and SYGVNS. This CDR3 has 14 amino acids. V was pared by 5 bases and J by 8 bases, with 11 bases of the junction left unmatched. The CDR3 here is CASSPIGRGEGYTF. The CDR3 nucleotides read TGTGCCAGCAGTCCTATCGGCAGGGGGGAAGGCTACACCTTC.

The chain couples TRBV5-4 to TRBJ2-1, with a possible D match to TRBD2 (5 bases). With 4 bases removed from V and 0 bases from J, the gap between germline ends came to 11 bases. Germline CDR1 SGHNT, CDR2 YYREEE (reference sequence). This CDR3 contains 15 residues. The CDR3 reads CASSLLGSSYNEQFF. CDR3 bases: TGTGCCAGCAGCCTGCTGGGGAGCTCCTACAATGAGCAGTTCTTC. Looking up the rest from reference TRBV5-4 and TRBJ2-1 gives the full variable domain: ETGVTQSPTHLIKTRGQQVTLRCSSQSGHNTVSWYQQALGQGPQFIFQYYREEENGRGNFPPRFSGLQFPNYSSELNVNALELDDSALYLCASSLLGSSYNEQFFGPGTRLTVL.

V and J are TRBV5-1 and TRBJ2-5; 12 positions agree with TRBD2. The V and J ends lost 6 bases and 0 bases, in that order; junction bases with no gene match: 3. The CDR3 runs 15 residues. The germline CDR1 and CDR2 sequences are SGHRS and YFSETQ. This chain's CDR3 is CASTRLAGDQETQYF. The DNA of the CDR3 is TGCGCCAGCACCCGACTAGCGGGAGACCAAGAGACCCAGTACTTC. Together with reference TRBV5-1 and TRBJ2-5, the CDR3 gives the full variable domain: KAGVTQTPRYLIKTRGQQVTLSCSPISGHRSVSWYQQTPGQGLQFLFEYFSETQRNKGNFPGRFSGRQFSNSRSEMNVSTLELGDSALYLCASTRLAGDQETQYFGPGTRLLVL.

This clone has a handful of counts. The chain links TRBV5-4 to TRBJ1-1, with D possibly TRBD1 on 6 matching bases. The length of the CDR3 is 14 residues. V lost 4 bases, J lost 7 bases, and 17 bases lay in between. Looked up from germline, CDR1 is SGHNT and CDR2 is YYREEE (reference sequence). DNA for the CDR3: TGTGCCAGCAGCCTAGACCCCGGGGGGCGTGAAGCTTTCTTT. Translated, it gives CASSLDPGGREAFF. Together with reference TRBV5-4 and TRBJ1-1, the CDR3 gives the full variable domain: ETGVTQSPTHLIKTRGQQVTLRCSSQSGHNTVSWYQQALGQGPQFIFQYYREEENGRGNFPPRFSGLQFPNYSSELNVNALELDDSALYLCASSLDPGGREAFFGQGTRLTVV.